The 22 T cell receptor beta chains given below trace back to one sample, sequenced in a study of T cell responses to AZD1222 COVID-19 vaccine. Using immunoSEQ multiplex PCR, the repertoire was profiled, and TCRdb retains in-frame clones only, with some absent. The sample holds some 150,000 clones; around 90% are singletons and the top ten take approximately 4.2%. The material sequenced was peripheral blood, taken 28 days after the second dose of the MenACWY control vaccine. These receptors were obtained from an adult who received the MenACWY meningococcal vaccine as a control.

The J gene is TRBJ1-1, the V gene TRBV6-5, with TRBD1 matching 8 bases. Trimming cost V 6 bases and J 5 bases; bases outside gene matches: 11. Germline V lookup: CDR1 MNHEY, CDR2 SVGAGI. CDR3 length: 15 residues. The CDR3 DNA reads as TGTGCCAGCAGCCACCCCGGGACAGGTGGAACTGAAGCTTTCTTT. This gives the protein CASSHPGTGGTEAFF.

The chain uses TRBV7-2 and TRBJ2-2, with 10 bases fitting TRBD2. Germline CDR1 SGHTA, CDR2 FQGNSA. The junction had 6 bases not matched to a gene; V was cut back by 3 bases and J by 5 bases. CDR3 length: 16 amino acids. The chain's CDR3 is CASSFVAGGWTGELFF. In DNA, the CDR3 is TGTGCCAGCAGCTTTGTAGCGGGAGGTTGGACCGGGGAGCTGTTTTTT.

The chain couples TRBV18 to TRBJ1-2; possibly TRBD1 for D (5 bases). From germline, CDR1 is KGHSH and CDR2 LQKENI. There are 15 residues in the CDR3. V was trimmed by 2 bases and J by 4 bases, leaving 14 bases between them. The CDR3 nucleotides read TGTGCCAGCTCACCAACAGTGGGGGTACCCTATGGCTACACCTTC. Translated, it gives CASSPTVGVPYGYTF.

This clone was seen just once. V and J are TRBV12-3 or TRBV12-4 and TRBJ2-1, with TRBD2 identical over 8 bases. Trimming removed 7 bases from V and 8 bases from J; junction bases left unmatched: 7. The CDR3 has 13 amino acids. The CDR3 here is CASTISGIHEQFF. For the CDR3, the DNA is TGTGCCAGCACGATTAGCGGGATACATGAGCAGTTCTTC.

The chain combines TRBV7-2 with TRBJ1-2; the match to TRBD1 covers 7 bases. Germline-derived CDR1 and CDR2 are SGHTA and FQGNSA. This CDR3 is 16 amino acids long. The trim removed 5 bases at V and 7 bases at J, leaving 16 bases unmatched. The CDR3 DNA follows: TGTGCCAGCAGCCAGGGGGGCCCAGGACAGGCGGCTGGCTACACCTTC. Residues: CASSQGGPGQAAGYTF.

The rearrangement joins TRBV9 to TRBJ2-7, with D possibly being TRBD1 or TRBD2 (5 bases each). The CDR3 length is 15 residues. V shed 4 bases and J shed 3 bases, with 17 bases lying between them. CDR1 SGDLS and CDR2 YYNGEE come from the germline V gene. CDR3 region: CASSPLPGRSYEQYF. In nucleotides, the CDR3 is TGTGCCAGCAGCCCCTTGCCGGGGCGTAGCTACGAGCAGTACTTC.

This chain uses TRBV7-2 with TRBJ1-1; TRBD1 might be the D (5 bases). V was pared by 8 bases and J by 1 base, with 17 bases between. Germline V CDR1 and CDR2: SGHTA, FQGNSA. This CDR3 is built from 15 residues. The CDR3 here is CASGARAGTNTEAFF. CDR3 nucleotide sequence: TGTGCCAGCGGAGCGCGGGCGGGGACGAACACTGAAGCTTTCTTT.

J is TRBJ2-5 and V is TRBV28, with D perhaps matching TRBD2 (5 bases). The germline V gene encodes CDR1 MDHEN and CDR2 SYDVKM. The V end was cut by 6 bases, the J end by 5 bases, with 16 bases between. The CDR3 is 14 amino acids. The CDR3 DNA sequence: TGTGCCAGCAGCACCAGCGGATACGCGGAGACCCAGTACTTC. Encoded protein: CASSTSGYAETQYF. Looking up the rest from reference TRBV28 and TRBJ2-5 gives the full variable domain: DVKVTQSSRYLVKRTGEKVFLECVQDMDHENMFWYRQDPGLGLRLIYFSYDVKMKEKGDIPEGYSVSREKKERFSLILESASTNQTSMYLCASSTSGYAETQYFGPGTRLLVL.

The chain links TRBV27 to TRBJ1-2, with 7 bases that match TRBD1. CDR1 and CDR2 (germline): MNHEY, SMNVEV (reference sequence). J gave up 1 base and V 6 bases, and 11 bases lay outside the gene matches. The CDR3 is 16 residues long. As DNA, the CDR3 is TGTGCCAGCAGCCGACAAAGGACAGGATTTAACTATGGCTACACCTTC. This encodes CASSRQRTGFNYGYTF.

V and J are TRBV24-1 and TRBJ2-3; 7 nucleotides line up with TRBD2. The CDR3 contains 14 residues. The ends lost 4 bases at V and 4 bases at J; junction bases unmatched: 4. From germline, CDR1 is KGHDR and CDR2 SFDVKD. This CDR3 reads CATSEGGYPDTQYF. The CDR3 DNA reads TGTGCCACCAGTGAGGGGGGGTATCCAGATACGCAGTATTTT.

This chain uses TRBV12-3 or TRBV12-4 with TRBJ2-7; 7 bases line up with TRBD1. The V gene end was trimmed by 6 bases and the J gene end by 8 bases; junction bases not matched to a gene: 7. The CDR3 covers 12 residues. CDR3 protein: CASSHLQGKQYF. CDR3 DNA: TGTGCCAGCAGCCACCTACAGGGGAAGCAGTACTTC.

This chain connects TRBV18 to TRBJ1-6; D is undetermined. The CDR3 spans 18 residues. Trimming removed 1 base from V and 0 bases from J, with 13 bases in between. Germline V lookup: CDR1 KGHSH, CDR2 LQKENI. The CDR3 loop reads CASSPRDSGSSYNSPLHF. The CDR3 region has the DNA TGTGCCAGCTCACCACGGGATTCAGGAAGCTCCTATAATTCACCCCTCCACTTT. The full variable domain, rest sourced from reference TRBV18 and TRBJ1-6, is NAGVMQNPRHLVRRRGQEARLRCSPMKGHSHVYWYRQLPEEGLKFMVYLQKENIIDESGMPKERFSAEFPKEGPSILRIQQVVRGDSAAYFCASSPRDSGSSYNSPLHFGNGTRLTVT.

V usage is TRBV6-6 and J usage is TRBJ2-7; no clear D. V shed 0 bases and J shed 3 bases, with 6 bases lying between them. The CDR3 covers 13 residues. Germline V CDR1 and CDR2: MNHNY, SVGAGI (reference sequence). The CDR3 is CASSYSILYEQYF. Here the CDR3 DNA reads TGTGCCAGCAGTTACTCGATTCTCTACGAGCAGTACTTC.

The J gene is TRBJ2-1, the V gene TRBV6-5; D is perhaps TRBD2 (7 bases). Germline V gene data show CDR1 as MNHEY and CDR2 as SVGAGI. This CDR3 is built from 15 residues. Trimming took off 0 bases at V and 6 bases at J, with 12 bases between the two ends. The CDR3 spells CASSYSGGRINEQFF. The CDR3 DNA sequence: TGTGCCAGCAGTTACTCCGGGGGGCGCATCAATGAGCAGTTCTTC.

This rearrangement joins TRBV24-1 to TRBJ1-2; D perhaps matches TRBD1 (5 bases). Germline V gene sequence: CDR1 KGHDR, CDR2 SFDVKD. V was pared by 2 bases and J by 6 bases, with 15 bases between. The CDR3 consists of 15 residues. The CDR3 loop is CATSDWGPSGNGYTF. CDR3 DNA sequence: TGTGCCACCAGTGATTGGGGCCCATCAGGGAATGGCTACACCTTC.

V and J are TRBV6-2 or TRBV6-3 and TRBJ2-5, with D perhaps TRBD2 (5 bases). V was trimmed by 2 bases and J by 5 bases, leaving 18 bases between them. Germline CDR1 and CDR2: MNHEY and SVGEGT. The CDR3 sequence is 16 residues long. This CDR3 is CASSYALAGFKETQYF. The DNA for the CDR3 is TGTGCCAGCAGTTACGCGTTGGCGGGCTTTAAGGAGACCCAGTACTTC.

This chain connects TRBV12-3 or TRBV12-4 to TRBJ2-7; 7 nucleotides match TRBD2. The CDR3 spans 13 residues. Trimming removed 3 bases from V and 6 bases from J; junction bases left unmatched: 5. The CDR3, as DNA: TGTGCCAGCAGTTTCAAAGGGGAGGGCGAGCAGTACTTC. Translating it yields CASSFKGEGEQYF.

The chain combines TRBV6-4 with TRBJ2-3, with 7 bases matching TRBD2. The CDR3 sequence is 15 residues long. With 0 bases clipped from V and 4 bases from J, the junction kept 4 bases outside the gene matches. Germline V gene sequence: CDR1 MRHNA, CDR2 SNTAGT. Here the CDR3 DNA reads TGTGCCAGCAGTGACTCGACTAGCTTCGCAGATACGCAGTATTTT. It yields the protein CASSDSTSFADTQYF.

V gene TRBV5-1 combines with J gene TRBJ2-2; 7 bases align to TRBD1. The ends lost 6 bases at V and 3 bases at J; junction bases unmatched: 8. Germline V CDR1 and CDR2: SGHRS, YFSETQ. The CDR3 contains 15 residues. This chain's CDR3 is CASKPRGPDTGELFF. The CDR3 bases are TGCGCCAGCAAACCAAGGGGGCCCGACACCGGGGAGCTGTTTTTT.

Here the CDR3 DNA reads TGTGCCAGCAGCGTGACAGGGGATGTGAGCTATGGCTACACCTTC. The encoded protein is CASSVTGDVSYGYTF. V is TRBV28 and J is TRBJ1-2; 8 bases map to TRBD1. The germline V gene encodes CDR1 MDHEN and CDR2 SYDVKM. With V trimmed by 6 bases and J by 4 bases, 10 bases remained unmatched. This CDR3 has 15 amino acids.

The rearrangement joins TRBV5-4 to TRBJ1-4; D is uncertain. Germline V gives CDR1 SGHNT, CDR2 YYREEE (reference sequence). Trimming removed 0 bases at V and 7 bases at J, with 25 bases between. The CDR3 extends over 19 amino acids. The CDR3 bases are TGTGCCAGCAGCTTGGCCTCGACTACTAGACTCCAAGGAGGTGAAAAACTGTTTTTT. It codes for CASSLASTTRLQGGEKLFF.

The CDR3 nucleotides are TGTGCCAGCAGCGGCGGGGCCCATGCCTACGAGCAGTACTTC. This encodes CASSGGAHAYEQYF. The chain recombines TRBV7-9 with TRBJ2-7, with D possibly TRBD2 on 6 matching bases. This CDR3 has 14 residues. V lost 5 bases and J 2 bases, leaving 13 bases between the germline ends. Germline V gene sequence: CDR1 SEHNR, CDR2 FQNEAQ (reference sequence).